Below are 5 T cell receptor beta chains sequenced from a single sample in a study of T cell responses to AZD1222 COVID-19 vaccine. TCRdb's table, derived via immunoSEQ multiplex PCR, lists solely in-frame clones and lacks some. The sample holds roughly 180,000 clones, around 89% seen once. The specimen comprised peripheral blood, sampled on day 0 of AZD1222 vaccination. The receptors were sampled from an adult in good health.

This chain uses TRBV18 with TRBJ2-1, with D perhaps matching TRBD1 (6 bases). V dropped 2 bases and J dropped 7 bases, with 21 bases sitting between them. The CDR3 consists of 17 residues. Per germline, CDR1 KGHSH and CDR2 LQKENI. The CDR3 reads CASSPRGSAGAGNEQFF. As DNA, the CDR3 is TGTGCCAGCTCACCAAGGGGGTCGGCGGGCGCCGGTAATGAGCAGTTCTTC.

The J gene is TRBJ2-5, the V gene TRBV5-4, with unresolved D. Trimming took 2 bases from V and 0 from J, leaving 14 bases between them. The CDR3 is made up of 16 amino acids. Looked up from germline, CDR1 is SGHNT and CDR2 is YYREEE (reference sequence). The CDR3 region has the DNA TGTGCCAGCAGCTTCCGGGCCTCTCCGTACCAAGAGACCCAGTACTTC. Translated, it gives CASSFRASPYQETQYF.

The V call is TRBV6-6, the J call TRBJ1-5; the D is unclear. V was clipped by 5 bases and J by 3 bases, with 11 bases between them. The CDR3 is 14 residues long. Per the germline V gene, CDR1 is MNHNY and CDR2 is SVGAGI (reference sequence). The CDR3 loop is CASSPRSPNQPQHF. DNA for the CDR3: TGTGCCAGCAGTCCCCGTTCCCCCAATCAGCCCCAGCATTTT.

J is TRBJ2-7 and V is TRBV4-3, with TRBD2 matching over 9 bases. The trim removed 4 bases at V and 2 bases at J, leaving 12 bases unmatched. Germline lookup yields CDR1 LGHNA and CDR2 YSLEER. There are 17 residues in the CDR3. The CDR3 DNA follows: TGCGCCAGCAGCCCAGGCGTTGGGCGGGAGGGTGCCTACGAGCAGTACTTC. This translates into CASSPGVGREGAYEQYF.

The CDR3: CASSSDRQLNEKLFF. In DNA, the CDR3 is TGTGCCAGCAGCTCAGACCGACAGCTTAATGAAAAACTGTTTTTT. V usage is TRBV7-9 and J usage is TRBJ1-4; D perhaps matches TRBD1 (5 bases). Germline values: CDR1 SEHNR, CDR2 FQNEAQ (reference sequence). There are 15 residues in the CDR3. Trimming took 4 bases from V and 4 from J, leaving 13 bases between them.